This TCR beta chain was sequenced during a study of cytomegalovirus exposure and HLA in healthy donors. Comment on this clone: Its antigen is undetermined.

Study findings and constraints: After further analysis at a later stage, roughly 16,000 TCR beta sequences were associated with HLA alleles at 0.05 false discovery rate. Cytomegalovirus-associated TCR beta chains were listed, numbering some 180. The productive fraction for most TCR beta V segments was about 87% or about 30% in an earlier analysis. Later, an analysis found that common viral pathogens appeared to be linked with several of the most significant clusters.

Researchers ran the PCR with 60 Vbeta and 13 Jbeta primers. Repertoires were generated with immunoSEQ multiplex PCR, while TCRdb's copy carries only in-frame clones and drops some. The table records 100,000 to 150,000 clones, under 90% of them present only once. Germline-derived CDR1 and CDR2 are GTSNPN and SVGIG (reference sequence). This CDR3 is 13 amino acids long. The TCR originated in a woman aged 40 to 55 in good health and CMV-seropositive. This rearrangement joins TRBV30 to TRBJ1-4, with 11 bases lining up with TRBD1. The sequenced material came from PBMCs. In DNA, the CDR3 is TGTGCGACTACCGGGACAGGGGGAGAAAAACTGTTTTTT. This encodes CATTGTGGEKLFF. Complete variable domain (other parts from reference TRBV30 and TRBJ1-4): SQTIHQWPATLVQPVGSPLSLECTVEGTSNPNLYWYRQAAGRGLQLLFYSVGIGQISSEVPQNLSASRPQDRQFILSSKKLLLSDSGFYLCATTGTGGEKLFFGSGTQLSVL.